This passage covers 32 T cell receptor beta chains from one sample sequenced in a study of blood T cell repertoires in COVID-19. Profiling relied on immunoSEQ multiplex PCR, and the TCRdb table lists in-frame clones only, not all of them. The table lists approximately 90,000 clones, 85% of them singletons. The source material was peripheral blood. All receptors derive from a man aged 55 to 69 with acute or convalescent COVID-19.

The CDR3 is CASSVTGTSNQPQHF. In nucleotides, the CDR3 is TGTGCCAGCAGCGTGACAGGAACCAGCAATCAGCCCCAGCATTTT. The chain couples TRBV5-5 to TRBJ1-5; TRBD1 is a possible D gene (6 bases). The germline V gene encodes CDR1 SGHKS and CDR2 YYEKEE (reference sequence). The CDR3 is 15 residues long. The ends were cut back, 4 bases at V and 1 base at J, with 12 bases in the middle.

The chain carries TRBV7-9 and TRBJ2-7, with 9 bases matching TRBD1. The ends lost 3 bases at V and 4 bases at J; junction bases unmatched: 7. CDR3 length: 15 residues. Germline V gives CDR1 SEHNR, CDR2 FQNEAQ (reference sequence). The DNA for the CDR3 is TGTGCCAGCAGCTTCTCCGGGACAGGGAAATACGAGCAGTACTTC. This encodes CASSFSGTGKYEQYF.

The chain carries TRBV11-2 and TRBJ1-2, with D possibly matching TRBD1 (5 bases). Germline V gene lookup returns CDR1 SGHAT and CDR2 FQNNGV. The germline V and J ends were trimmed by 0 bases and 3 bases, with 17 bases remaining between them. The CDR3 extends over 17 amino acids. The chain's CDR3 is CASSLDSGAGLDYGYTF. The CDR3 bases are TGTGCCAGCAGCTTAGATAGCGGGGCAGGCTTAGACTATGGCTACACCTTC.

The CDR3 sequence: CASSPGTRGETQYF. CDR3 nucleotide sequence: TGCGCCAGCAGCCCCGGGACTAGGGGTGAGACCCAGTACTTC. J is TRBJ2-5 and V is TRBV5-1; 8 nucleotides match TRBD2. The CDR3 has 14 amino acids. J gave up 5 bases and V 4 bases, and 7 bases lay outside the gene matches. Germline V gene sequence: CDR1 SGHRS, CDR2 YFSETQ.

The chain links TRBV5-1 to TRBJ2-3; possibly TRBD2 for D (5 bases). This CDR3 has 14 amino acids. Germline lookup yields CDR1 SGHRS and CDR2 YFSETQ. Trimming stripped 6 bases from V and 0 bases from J, with 11 bases between. Written as DNA, the CDR3 is TGCGCCAGCACCGAGGGAACGAGCACAGATACGCAGTATTTT. It specifies CASTEGTSTDTQYF.

This clone has just a few counts. The V gene is TRBV6-5, the J gene TRBJ2-3; 12 positions match TRBD2. The V gene's germline CDR1 is MNHEY and CDR2 SVGAGI. The CDR3 extends over 15 amino acids. Germline trimming cut 6 bases from V and 5 bases from J; bases unmatched to any gene: 6. CDR3 nucleotides: TGTGCCAGCAGGTCGACTAGCGGGAGAATAGATACGCAGTATTTT. As protein: CASRSTSGRIDTQYF.

This chain links TRBV6-1 with TRBJ2-7; 11 positions agree with TRBD1. The CDR3 length is 15 residues. With 2 bases clipped from V and 3 bases from J, the junction kept 3 bases outside the gene matches. The germline CDR1 and CDR2 sequences are MNHNS and SASEGT. CDR3 DNA: TGTGCCAGCAGTGAAAGGACAGGGGGCTTCTACGAGCAGTACTTC. Translation: CASSERTGGFYEQYF.

V usage is TRBV5-1 and J usage is TRBJ1-2; a possible D gene is TRBD1 (5 bases). The CDR3 spans 13 residues. The germline V gene encodes CDR1 SGHRS and CDR2 YFSETQ. V was trimmed by 5 bases and J by 1 base, leaving 9 bases between them. In DNA form, the CDR3 reads TGCGCCAGCAGTATCGGGGGTAACTATGGCTACACCTTC. It translates to CASSIGGNYGYTF.

The chain carries TRBV18 and TRBJ2-4; weak D call: TRBD1 (5 bases). V was shortened by 1 base and J by 8 bases, with 12 bases between the two germline ends. The CDR3 totals 14 residues. Germline V gives CDR1 KGHSH, CDR2 LQKENI. CDR3 region: CASSPQGARDIQYF. The CDR3 DNA reads as TGTGCCAGCTCACCACAAGGGGCGAGAGACATTCAGTACTTC.

The genes are TRBV11-2 and TRBJ1-1; D is possibly TRBD1 (5 bases). Germline V lookup: CDR1 SGHAT, CDR2 FQNNGV. The V end was cut by 5 bases, the J end by 5 bases, with 9 bases between. This CDR3 is built from 12 residues. The CDR3 loop is CASSSRQTEAFF. The CDR3 DNA is TGTGCCAGCAGCAGTCGACAGACTGAAGCTTTCTTT.

The chain links TRBV4-2 to TRBJ2-1; 14 bases match TRBD2. Germline CDR1 is LGHNA and CDR2 is YNFKEQ. The trim removed 0 bases at V and 10 bases at J, leaving 11 bases unmatched. The CDR3 loop spans 18 amino acids. CDR3: CASSQDLPTSGRAGEQFF. CDR3 nucleotide sequence: TGTGCCAGCAGCCAAGATCTCCCGACTAGCGGGAGGGCAGGAGAGCAGTTCTTC.

The V gene is TRBV7-9, the J gene TRBJ1-6; TRBD1 aligns across 10 bases. Germline values: CDR1 SEHNR, CDR2 FQNEAQ (reference sequence). V lost 4 bases and J lost 8; bases outside the gene matches: 8. CDR3 length equals 16 residues. In DNA, the CDR3 is TGTGCCAGCAGCTCCACTCCGGGACAGGGGCATTCACCCCTCCACTTT. It translates to CASSSTPGQGHSPLHF. Full variable domain (rest looked up from reference TRBV7-9 and TRBJ1-6): DTGVSQNPRHKITKRGQNVTFRCDPISEHNRLYWYRQTLGQGPEFLTYFQNEAQLEKSRLLSDRFSAERPKGSFSTLEIQRTEQGDSAMYLCASSSTPGQGHSPLHFGNGTRLTVT.

The chain joins TRBV18 to TRBJ2-5, with no clear D. V lost 2 bases to trimming and J lost 5 bases, with 9 bases between them. The CDR3 runs 13 residues. Germline lookup yields CDR1 KGHSH and CDR2 LQKENI. CDR3 protein: CASSPVSRETQYF. The CDR3 DNA sequence: TGTGCCAGCTCACCAGTGAGCAGGGAGACCCAGTACTTC.

The rearrangement uses TRBV24-1 and TRBJ1-6; D is possibly TRBD1 (6 bases). V lost 5 bases, J lost 4 bases, and 17 bases lay in between. Germline loops: CDR1 KGHDR, CDR2 SFDVKD. This CDR3 spans 17 amino acids. CDR3 coding DNA: TGTGCCACCAGTGTTGCAGGGGTCCGACCTTATAATTCACCCCTCCACTTT. This sequence encodes CATSVAGVRPYNSPLHF.

The chain couples TRBV6-1 to TRBJ1-2; possibly TRBD1 for D (6 bases). The CDR3 has 14 amino acids. Trimming shortened V by 5 bases and J by 4 bases, and 14 bases separated the two germline ends. Germline CDR1 reads MNHNS; CDR2 reads SASEGT. The CDR3 DNA reads TGTGCCAGCAGTTATCAGGGGCCGACCTATGGCTACACCTTC. It codes for CASSYQGPTYGYTF.

The V and J genes are TRBV7-6 and TRBJ2-1; 10 bases line up with TRBD1. The CDR3 sequence is 15 residues long. The germline CDR1 and CDR2 sequences are SGHVS and FNYEAQ. V was clipped by 0 bases and J by 5 bases; unmatched bases: 1. The CDR3 sequence: CASSLAGQGNNEQFF. In DNA form, the CDR3 reads TGTGCCAGCAGCTTAGCGGGACAGGGGAACAATGAGCAGTTCTTC.

The rearrangement links TRBV19 to TRBJ2-2, with D possibly being TRBD1 (8 bases). The germline V and J ends were trimmed by 5 bases and 6 bases, with 22 bases remaining between them. Germline V gene sequence: CDR1 LNHDA, CDR2 SQIVND (reference sequence). The CDR3 has 17 amino acids. CDR3: CASSPMGGTGRPGELFF. For the CDR3, the DNA is TGTGCCAGTAGTCCAATGGGGGGGACAGGCCGGCCCGGGGAGCTGTTTTTT.

The chain joins TRBV4-3 to TRBJ2-3, with TRBD1 identical over 8 bases. CDR1 and CDR2 from the germline V gene are LGHNA and YSLEER. V lost 1 base to trimming and J lost 6 bases; unmatched junction nucleotides: 3. This CDR3 comprises 14 residues. The CDR3 protein is CASSQVQGVDTQYF. CDR3 bases: TGCGCCAGCAGCCAAGTACAGGGGGTGGATACGCAGTATTTT.

The rearrangement joins TRBV21-1 to TRBJ2-1; no DNA check was done on the table's D call, TRBD2. TRBV21-1 is annotated as a pseudogene. CDR3 length equals 14 residues. CDR3 protein: CASRGAGGNEWQFF. The CDR3 DNA is TGTGCCAGCAGGGGAGCGGGGGGGAATGAGTGGCAGTTCTTC.

V and J are TRBV19 and TRBJ1-3, with D unclear. V lost 5 bases and J lost 0, with 11 bases in between. Germline values: CDR1 LNHDA, CDR2 SQIVND (reference sequence). The CDR3 extends over 15 amino acids. In DNA form, the CDR3 reads TGTGCCAGTAGTCCTCAACTCCGCTCTGGAAACACCATATATTTT. Translated, it gives CASSPQLRSGNTIYF.

In its sample, this clone was seen a few times. The J gene is TRBJ2-1, the V gene TRBV9, with D uncertain. The CDR3 contains 15 residues. Germline V gene lookup returns CDR1 SGDLS and CDR2 YYNGEE. V shed 0 bases and J shed 0 bases, with 7 bases lying between them. Here the CDR3 reads CASSVALSSYNEQFF. The DNA for the CDR3 is TGTGCCAGCAGCGTAGCCCTGAGCTCCTACAATGAGCAGTTCTTC.

Only a few counts were recorded for this clone. The chain employs TRBV7-2 and TRBJ1-3, with D perhaps matching TRBD1 (5 bases). CDR1 is SGHTA and CDR2 is FQGNSA in the germline V gene. The CDR3 extends over 14 amino acids. The V and J ends lost 5 bases and 3 bases respectively, with 11 bases between them. The CDR3 region has the DNA TGTGCCAGCAGCCCCGCGGGGCGTGGAAACACCATATATTTT. Its protein is CASSPAGRGNTIYF.

V usage is TRBV7-9 and J usage is TRBJ2-7, with 9 bases that match TRBD1. The CDR3 has 14 amino acids. CDR1 and CDR2 (germline): SEHNR, FQNEAQ (reference sequence). Unmatched junction bases numbered 6, after V lost 4 bases and J lost 5 bases. The CDR3 DNA reads TGTGCCAGCAGCTGGGGGACAGGGAGGAACGAGCAGTACTTC. Translating it yields CASSWGTGRNEQYF.

This chain uses TRBV7-9 with TRBJ2-7, with 9 bases aligning to TRBD1. V gave up 3 bases and J gave up 5 bases; unmatched junction bases: 14. Germline V gives CDR1 SEHNR, CDR2 FQNEAQ (reference sequence). The CDR3 has 17 residues. The CDR3 is CASSFVWSEQGADEQYF. The CDR3 bases are TGTGCCAGCAGCTTTGTGTGGTCCGAACAGGGGGCCGACGAGCAGTACTTC.

The chain has TRBV7-3 and TRBJ2-1; 7 positions match TRBD2. V dropped 1 base and J dropped 4; count of bases not matched to a gene: 7. The CDR3 spans 16 residues. Germline lookup yields CDR1 SGHTA and CDR2 FQGTGA. The CDR3: CASSLISGSGYNEQFF. CDR3 nucleotide sequence: TGTGCCAGCAGCTTAATAAGTGGTAGCGGGTACAATGAGCAGTTCTTC.

This chain connects TRBV6-6 to TRBJ2-2; tentatively, D is TRBD1 (6 bases). Germline lookup yields CDR1 MNHNY and CDR2 SVGAGI (reference sequence). Trimming pared 6 bases from V and 1 base from J, leaving 12 bases between. The length of the CDR3 is 15 residues. The CDR3 DNA is TGTGCCAGCAGGCCCGGGACAATGAACACCGGGGAGCTGTTTTTT. Translated: CASRPGTMNTGELFF.

This clone has just one count. CDR3 nucleotides: TGTGCCAGCAGCCACGGGACAGGGGAAGAAGATACGCAGTATTTT. It codes for CASSHGTGEEDTQYF. The chain uses TRBV5-4 and TRBJ2-3, with 10 bases aligning to TRBD1. Trimming cost V 4 bases and J 5 bases; bases outside gene matches: 7. Germline assignment: CDR1 SGHNT and CDR2 YYREEE (reference sequence). This CDR3 is 15 amino acids long.

The V call is TRBV11-3, the J call TRBJ2-7, with 10 bases aligning to TRBD1. The CDR3 contains 14 residues. After removal of 4 bases from V and 5 bases from J, the junction contained 5 bases not matched to a gene. Germline CDR1 SGHNT, CDR2 YENEEA. The DNA of the CDR3 is TGTGCCAGCAGCTCCGGGACAGGGGCCCACGAGCAGTACTTC. Amino acids: CASSSGTGAHEQYF.

The CDR3 loop is CASSEGTANYEQYF. The CDR3 nucleotides read TGTGCCAGCAGTGAAGGGACAGCAAACTACGAGCAGTACTTC. This sequence joins TRBV6-1 and TRBJ2-7; TRBD1 might be the D (6 bases). Trimming left V 1 base short and J 3 bases short, with 10 bases between. The CDR3 extends over 14 amino acids. In germline, CDR1 is MNHNS, CDR2 SASEGT.

The chain employs TRBV11-3 and TRBJ2-1; D remains ambiguous. This CDR3 has 13 amino acids. Deletions cut 0 bases from V and 4 bases from J, with 4 bases between. Germline V CDR1 and CDR2: SGHNT, YENEEA. CDR3 residues: CASSLDSYNEQFF. The CDR3 DNA sequence: TGTGCCAGCAGCTTAGACTCGTACAATGAGCAGTTCTTC.

V is TRBV5-5 and J is TRBJ1-1; D possibly corresponds to TRBD1 (5 bases). From germline, CDR1 is SGHKS and CDR2 YYEKEE (reference sequence). This CDR3 region has 13 residues. With 0 bases removed from V and 4 bases from J, the gap between germline ends came to 7 bases. The CDR3 loop reads CASSLGGITEAFF. The CDR3 bases are TGTGCCAGCAGCTTGGGGGGCATCACTGAAGCTTTCTTT. Combining the CDR3 with reference TRBV5-5 and TRBJ1-1 gives the whole variable domain DAGVTQSPTHLIKTRGQQVTLRCSPISGHKSVSWYQQVLGQGPQFIFQYYEKEERGRGNFPDRFSARQFPNYSSELNVNALLLGDSALYLCASSLGGITEAFFGQGTRLTVV.

The rearrangement links TRBV5-5 to TRBJ2-1; 7 bases match TRBD2. V gave up 2 bases and J gave up 4 bases; unmatched junction bases: 6. Germline V gives CDR1 SGHKS, CDR2 YYEKEE (reference sequence). The CDR3 is 15 amino acids. The CDR3 sequence: CASSLLARVYNEQFF. CDR3 bases: TGTGCCAGCAGCTTACTAGCGAGAGTTTACAATGAGCAGTTCTTC.